Following are 18 T cell receptor beta chains from one sample sequenced in a study of CD8 T cells in ankylosing spondylitis. General study results and limits: Blood of patients with ankylosing spondylitis appeared to be characterized by a TCR beta motif of eight highly homologous variants.

TCRdb fed the 5' RACE reads into MiXCR, producing one record per CDR3 protein. The sample holds 500,000 or so distinct CDR3 sequences, about 5.2% seen once. Their recognized antigens are unknown. The specimen sequenced was blood, either unsorted or a sorted T cell fraction (not recorded which). These TCRs come from a male donor with ankylosing spondylitis.

This clonotype came up many times. The CDR3 region has the DNA TGCAGTGCTAGAGAGTGGGCAGGGCAGTCCAACACTGAAGCTTTCTTT. As protein: CSAREWAGQSNTEAFF. The chain recombines TRBV20-1 with TRBJ1-1, with D possibly TRBD1 on 5 matching bases. V was shortened by 0 bases and J by 2 bases, with 16 bases between the two germline ends. Germline assignment: CDR1 DFQATT and CDR2 SNEGSKA (reference sequence). The CDR3 extends over 16 amino acids.

V usage is TRBV7-2 and J usage is TRBJ2-4, with D possibly TRBD2 on 6 matching bases. CDR1 and CDR2 from the germline V gene are SGHTA and FQGNSA. The CDR3 contains 14 residues. V lost 1 base, J lost 7 bases, and 11 bases lay in between. The CDR3 sequence is CASSLVGGLNIQYF. Written as DNA, the CDR3 is TGTGCCAGCAGCTTAGTCGGGGGATTGAACATTCAGTACTTC.

This clonotype was observed many times. V and J are TRBV7-9 and TRBJ2-4, with a tentative D call TRBD1 (8 bases). Germline-derived CDR1 and CDR2 are SEHNR and FQNEAQ (reference sequence). V was shortened by 4 bases and J by 9 bases, with 22 bases between the two germline ends. The CDR3 has 16 amino acids. The CDR3 protein is CASSSPGQGRGGIQYF. In nucleotides, the CDR3 is TGTGCCAGCAGCTCACCCGGACAGGGAAGGGGGGGCATTCAGTACTTC.

This chain joins TRBV28 and TRBJ2-4, with 7 bases fitting TRBD1. V was pared by 6 bases and J by 8 bases, with 10 bases of the junction left unmatched. This CDR3 has 14 amino acids. CDR1 is MDHEN and CDR2 is SYDVKM in the germline V gene. CDR3 DNA: TGTGCCAGCAGCCCATTTCTCCAGGGGGACATTCAGTACTTC. This translates into CASSPFLQGDIQYF.

V gene TRBV6-1 combines with J gene TRBJ2-3; 12 nucleotides match TRBD2. The J segment lost 3 bases and the V segment lost 6 bases, leaving 7 bases of the junction unmatched. CDR3 length equals 16 residues. Per germline, CDR1 MNHNS and CDR2 SASEGT. Here the CDR3 DNA reads TGTGCCAGCAGACCCCGACTAGCGGGAGTTACAGATACGCAGTATTTT. The encoded protein is CASRPRLAGVTDTQYF.

This clonotype has just a few counts. The genes are TRBV12-3 or TRBV12-4 and TRBJ1-5; 11 bases fit TRBD1. The CDR3 runs 16 residues. Unmatched junction bases numbered 6, after V lost 8 bases and J lost 0 bases. CDR3 sequence (DNA): TGTGCCAGCGGTGGACAGGGGGCGTCTAGCAATCAGCCCCAGCATTTT. Translated, it gives CASGGQGASSNQPQHF.

There are a few counts of this clonotype. The chain links TRBV4-2 to TRBJ2-2; D is ambiguous. The CDR3 is made up of 15 amino acids. Trimming pared 3 bases from V and 1 base from J, leaving 9 bases between. Germline V gene data show CDR1 as LGHNA and CDR2 as YNFKEQ. The CDR3 DNA is TGTGCCAGCAGCCATATTGCAGGGAACACCGGGGAGCTGTTTTTT. Its protein product is CASSHIAGNTGELFF.

This clonotype was counted at least ten times. The chain has TRBV5-1 and TRBJ2-7; TRBD1 matches at 10 bases. The junction had 2 bases not matched to a gene; V was cut back by 3 bases and J by 5 bases. This CDR3 is built from 13 residues. Germline V gene data show CDR1 as SGHRS and CDR2 as YFSETQ. The DNA for the CDR3 is TGCGCCAGCAGCTGGGACAGGGGCAACGAGCAGTACTTC. It is translated as CASSWDRGNEQYF.

The rearrangement uses TRBV4-2 and TRBJ2-7; weak D call: TRBD1 (5 bases). V was pared by 4 bases and J by 5 bases, with 15 bases between. Germline V gene lookup returns CDR1 LGHNA and CDR2 YNFKEQ. The CDR3 is made up of 14 amino acids. The CDR3 loop is CASSLTGPRDEQYF. CDR3 in DNA: TGTGCCAGCAGCCTTACAGGCCCTCGCGACGAGCAGTACTTC.

The chain links TRBV28 to TRBJ2-7; 10 bases align to TRBD1. V gave up 8 bases and J gave up 2 bases; unmatched junction bases: 12. This CDR3 has 16 amino acids. The germline gives CDR1 MDHEN, CDR2 SYDVKM. CDR3 coding DNA: TGTGCCAGCTTTAGTCACCGACAGGGGGCGGCCTACGAGCAGTACTTC. As protein: CASFSHRQGAAYEQYF.

The sample holds many counts of this clonotype. This chain uses TRBV6-2 or TRBV6-3 with TRBJ1-2; D perhaps matches TRBD1 (5 bases). The V end lost 6 bases, the J end lost 3 bases, and 14 bases lay between the germline ends. The CDR3 runs to 14 residues. CDR1 is MNHEY and CDR2 is SVGEGT in the germline V gene. CDR3 in amino acids: CASSPGNRDYGYTF. CDR3 DNA sequence: TGTGCCAGCAGCCCAGGGAATCGAGACTATGGCTACACCTTC.

This clonotype was counted many times. This rearrangement joins TRBV20-1 to TRBJ1-6; 7 nucleotides line up with TRBD1. Germline V gene lookup returns CDR1 DFQATT and CDR2 SNEGSKA (reference sequence). V shed 2 bases, J shed 11 bases, and the junction held 3 bases outside the gene matches. The CDR3 length is 12 residues. CDR3 in DNA: TGCAGTGCTAGACACAGGGGAACACCCCTCCACTTT. This sequence encodes CSARHRGTPLHF.

The table lists this clonotype with many counts. J is TRBJ1-2 and V is TRBV7-2; D is unclear. CDR1 and CDR2 from the germline V gene are SGHTA and FQGNSA. The CDR3 is 15 residues long. V lost 0 bases to trimming and J lost 4 bases, with 12 bases between them. The CDR3 spells CASSLAGGLSYGYTF. The CDR3 coding sequence is TGTGCCAGCAGCTTAGCGGGCGGTTTGAGCTATGGCTACACCTTC.

This clonotype was counted at least ten times. The gene calls are TRBV9 and TRBJ1-3; D not resolved. The CDR3 loop spans 13 amino acids. V was trimmed by 7 bases and J by 0 bases, leaving 8 bases between them. In germline, CDR1 is SGDLS, CDR2 YYNGEE. The CDR3 DNA follows: TGTGCCAGCGAGGAGAGCTCTGGAAACACCATATATTTT. This codes for CASEESSGNTIYF.

This clonotype was observed at least ten times. V usage is TRBV7-9 and J usage is TRBJ2-1, with 12 bases fitting TRBD2. The CDR3 sequence is 15 residues long. The trim removed 6 bases at V and 6 bases at J, leaving 6 bases unmatched. Germline CDR1 is SEHNR and CDR2 is FQNEAQ (reference sequence). CDR3 residues: CASRDPSGGANEQFF. CDR3 nucleotide sequence: TGTGCCAGCAGAGATCCTAGCGGGGGGGCCAATGAGCAGTTCTTC.

This clonotype came up many times. This chain uses TRBV7-9 with TRBJ2-7; D call uncertain. The germline V and J ends were trimmed by 4 bases and 1 base, with 11 bases remaining between them. The CDR3 runs 14 residues. In germline, CDR1 is SEHNR, CDR2 FQNEAQ (reference sequence). The CDR3 region has the DNA TGTGCCAGCAGCTCTGTACAGAGTTCCTACGAGCAGTACTTC. Translating it yields CASSSVQSSYEQYF.

This clonotype was recorded many times. The chain uses TRBV28 and TRBJ2-3; 7 bases match TRBD2. CDR1 and CDR2 from the germline V gene are MDHEN and SYDVKM. This CDR3 contains 17 residues. The V segment lost 7 bases and the J segment 5 bases; nucleotides outside the gene matches: 18. The CDR3 reads CASTTLWGRGEGDTQYF. The CDR3 region has the DNA TGTGCCAGCACCACCCTTTGGGGCCGGGGGGAAGGAGATACGCAGTATTTT.

This clonotype was observed at least ten times. This chain joins TRBV5-1 and TRBJ2-7, with a weak D call TRBD2 (6 bases). The CDR3 sequence is 14 residues long. V lost 4 bases to trimming and J lost 0 bases, with 11 bases between them. Germline-derived CDR1 and CDR2 are SGHRS and YFSETQ. CDR3 in amino acids: CASSPGLGSYEQYF. In DNA form, the CDR3 reads TGCGCCAGCAGCCCGGGACTGGGCTCCTACGAGCAGTACTTC. Based on the CDR3 plus reference TRBV5-1 and TRBJ2-7, the full variable domain is KAGVTQTPRYLIKTRGQQVTLSCSPISGHRSVSWYQQTPGQGLQFLFEYFSETQRNKGNFPGRFSGRQFSNSRSEMNVSTLELGDSALYLCASSPGLGSYEQYFGPGTRLTVT.